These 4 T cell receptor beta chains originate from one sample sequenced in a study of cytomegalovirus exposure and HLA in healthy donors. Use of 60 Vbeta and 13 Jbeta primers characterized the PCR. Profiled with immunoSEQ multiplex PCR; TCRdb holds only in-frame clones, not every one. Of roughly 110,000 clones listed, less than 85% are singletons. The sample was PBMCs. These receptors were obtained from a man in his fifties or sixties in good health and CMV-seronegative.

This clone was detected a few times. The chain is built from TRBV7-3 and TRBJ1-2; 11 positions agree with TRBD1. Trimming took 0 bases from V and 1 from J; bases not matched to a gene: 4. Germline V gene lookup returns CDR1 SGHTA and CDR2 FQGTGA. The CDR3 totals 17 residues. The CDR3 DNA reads TGTGCCAGCAGCTTAACCGGGACAGGGGGACTTAACTATGGCTACACCTTC. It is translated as CASSLTGTGGLNYGYTF.

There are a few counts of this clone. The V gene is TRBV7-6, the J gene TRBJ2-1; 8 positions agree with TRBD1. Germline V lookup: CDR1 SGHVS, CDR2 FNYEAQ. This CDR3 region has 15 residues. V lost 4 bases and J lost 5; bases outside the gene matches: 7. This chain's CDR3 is CASSSRTGINNEQFF. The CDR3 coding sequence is TGTGCCAGCAGCTCCCGGACAGGGATTAACAATGAGCAGTTCTTC.

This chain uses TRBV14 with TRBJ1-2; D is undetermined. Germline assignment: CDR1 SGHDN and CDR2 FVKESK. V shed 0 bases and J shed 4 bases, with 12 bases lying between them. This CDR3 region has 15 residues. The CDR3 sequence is CASSQDLGGLYGYTF. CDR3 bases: TGTGCCAGCAGCCAAGATCTTGGAGGTCTCTATGGCTACACCTTC.

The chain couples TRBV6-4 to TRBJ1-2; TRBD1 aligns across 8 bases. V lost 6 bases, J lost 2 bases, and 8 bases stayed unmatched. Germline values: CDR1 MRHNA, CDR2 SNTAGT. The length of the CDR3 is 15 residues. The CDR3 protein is CASSAQQGANYGYTF. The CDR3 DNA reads TGTGCCAGCAGCGCTCAGCAGGGGGCGAACTATGGCTACACCTTC.